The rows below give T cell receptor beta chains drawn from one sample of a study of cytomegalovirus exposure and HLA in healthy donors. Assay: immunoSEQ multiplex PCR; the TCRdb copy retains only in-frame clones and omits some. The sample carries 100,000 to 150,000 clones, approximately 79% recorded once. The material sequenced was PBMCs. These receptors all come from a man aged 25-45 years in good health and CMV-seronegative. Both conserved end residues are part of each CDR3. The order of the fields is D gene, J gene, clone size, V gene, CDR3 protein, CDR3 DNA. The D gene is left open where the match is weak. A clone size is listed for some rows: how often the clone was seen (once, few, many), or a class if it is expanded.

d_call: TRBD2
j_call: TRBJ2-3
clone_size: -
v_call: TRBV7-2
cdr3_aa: CASSSRTSLDTQYF
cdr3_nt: TGTGCCAGCAGCTCCCGGACTAGTTTAGATACGCAGTATTTT

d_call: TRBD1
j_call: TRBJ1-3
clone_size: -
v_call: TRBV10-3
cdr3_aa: CAISELKGAVDTIYF
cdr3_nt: TGTGCCATCAGTGAGCTTAAGGGGGCTGTGGACACCATATATTTT

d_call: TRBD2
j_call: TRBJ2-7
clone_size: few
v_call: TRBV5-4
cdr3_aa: CASSLGPGGAAYEQYF
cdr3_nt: TGTGCCAGCAGCTTGGGTCCCGGGGGGGCGGCCTACGAGCAGTACTTC

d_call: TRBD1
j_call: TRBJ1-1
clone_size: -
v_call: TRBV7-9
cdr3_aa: CASSLTGGGNTEAFF
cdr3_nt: TGTGCCAGCAGCTTAACAGGGGGGGGGAACACTGAAGCTTTCTTT

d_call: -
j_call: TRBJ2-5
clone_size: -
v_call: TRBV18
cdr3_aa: CVSSPSQAQETQYF
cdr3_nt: TGTGTCAGCTCACCATCCCAGGCCCAAGAGACCCAGTACTTC

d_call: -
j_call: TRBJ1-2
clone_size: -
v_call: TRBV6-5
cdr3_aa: CASSLGPDSNYGYTF
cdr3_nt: TGTGCCAGCAGTTTAGGCCCCGACAGTAACTATGGCTACACCTTC

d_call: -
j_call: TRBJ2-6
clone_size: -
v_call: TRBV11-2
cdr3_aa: CASSLAGGGRANVLTF
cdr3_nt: TGTGCCAGCAGCTTAGCCGGCGGCGGGAGGGCCAACGTCCTGACTTTC

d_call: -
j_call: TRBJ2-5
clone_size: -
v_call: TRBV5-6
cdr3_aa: CASSLDRAETQYF
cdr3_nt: TGTGCCAGCAGCTTGGACAGGGCAGAGACCCAGTACTTC

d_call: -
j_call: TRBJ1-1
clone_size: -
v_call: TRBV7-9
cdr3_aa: CASSLVGKGGGTEAFF
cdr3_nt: TGTGCCAGCAGCTTAGTAGGGAAGGGGGGGGGCACTGAAGCTTTCTTT

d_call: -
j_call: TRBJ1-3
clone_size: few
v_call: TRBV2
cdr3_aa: CASSDRVSGNTIYF
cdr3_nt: TGTGCCAGCAGTGACAGGGTCTCTGGAAACACCATATATTTT

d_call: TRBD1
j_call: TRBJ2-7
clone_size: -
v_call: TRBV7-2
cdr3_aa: CASSPDRQGYEQYF
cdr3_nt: TGTGCCAGCAGCCCGGACAGGCAGGGGTACGAGCAGTACTTC

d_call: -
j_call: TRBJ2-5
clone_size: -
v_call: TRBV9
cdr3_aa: CASSVGQAEETQYF
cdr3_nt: TGTGCCAGCAGCGTAGGGCAGGCTGAAGAGACCCAGTACTTC

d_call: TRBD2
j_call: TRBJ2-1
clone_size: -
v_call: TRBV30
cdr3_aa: CAWSVRGTSGGRNEQFF
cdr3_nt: TGTGCCTGGAGTGTACGCGGGACTAGCGGGGGTCGCAATGAGCAGTTCTTC

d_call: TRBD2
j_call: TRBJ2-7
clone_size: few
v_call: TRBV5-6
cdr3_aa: CASSLLGSWASGDEQYF
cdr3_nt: TGTGCCAGCAGCTTGCTGGGTTCTTGGGCTAGCGGAGACGAGCAGTACTTC

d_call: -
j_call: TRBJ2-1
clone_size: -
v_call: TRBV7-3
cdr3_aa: CASSHPAEGGNEQFF
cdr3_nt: TGTGCCAGCAGCCACCCAGCGGAGGGTGGCAATGAGCAGTTCTTC

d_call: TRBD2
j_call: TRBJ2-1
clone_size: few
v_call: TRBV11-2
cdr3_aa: CASSLSSGGSNEQFF
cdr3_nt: TGTGCCAGCAGCTTATCCAGCGGGGGGAGCAATGAGCAGTTCTTC

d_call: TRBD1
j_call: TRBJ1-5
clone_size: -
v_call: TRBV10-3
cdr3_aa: CAISGQGGHQPQHF
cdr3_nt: TGTGCCATCAGCGGACAGGGGGGGCATCAGCCCCAGCATTTT

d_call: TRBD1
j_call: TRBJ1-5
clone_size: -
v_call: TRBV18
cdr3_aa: CASSSGTGDFQPQHF
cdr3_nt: TGTGCCAGCTCGTCCGGGACAGGGGACTTCCAGCCCCAGCATTTT

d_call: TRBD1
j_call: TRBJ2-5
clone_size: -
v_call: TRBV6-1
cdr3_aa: CASSETRDRQETQYF
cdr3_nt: TGTGCCAGCAGCGAAACGAGGGACAGACAAGAGACCCAGTACTTC

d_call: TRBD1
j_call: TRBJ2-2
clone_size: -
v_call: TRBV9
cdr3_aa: CASSVSQTGRDSRGGELFF
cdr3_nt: TGTGCCAGCAGCGTATCCCAGACGGGCCGGGACAGTAGAGGCGGGGAGCTGTTTTTT

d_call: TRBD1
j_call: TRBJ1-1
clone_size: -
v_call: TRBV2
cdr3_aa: CASSKQGSTEAFF
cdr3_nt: TGTGCCAGCAGTAAACAGGGGAGCACTGAAGCTTTCTTT

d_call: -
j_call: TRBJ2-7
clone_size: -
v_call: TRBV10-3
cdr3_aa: CAIIASPPPYEQYF
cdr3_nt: TGTGCCATCATAGCGAGTCCCCCCCCCTACGAGCAGTACTTC

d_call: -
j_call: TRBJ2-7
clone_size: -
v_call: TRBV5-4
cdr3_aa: CASSLRGFPYEQYF
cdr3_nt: TGTGCCAGCAGCTTAAGAGGGTTCCCCTACGAGCAGTACTTC

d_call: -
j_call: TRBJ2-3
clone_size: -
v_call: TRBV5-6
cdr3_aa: CASSFPLESKDTDTQYF
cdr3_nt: TGTGCCAGCAGCTTCCCTTTAGAGTCCAAAGACACAGATACGCAGTATTTT

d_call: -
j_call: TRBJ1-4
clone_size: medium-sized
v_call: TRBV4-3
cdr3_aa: CASSQDPRGSTNEKLFF
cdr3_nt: TGCGCCAGCAGCCAAGATCCCAGGGGCTCAACTAATGAAAAACTGTTTTTT

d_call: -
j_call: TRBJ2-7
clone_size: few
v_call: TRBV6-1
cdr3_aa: CASSASGLYEQYF
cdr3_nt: TGTGCCAGCAGTGCTTCAGGGCTCTACGAGCAGTACTTC

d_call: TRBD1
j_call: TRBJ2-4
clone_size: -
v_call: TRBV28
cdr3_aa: CASSSIDRDPKNIQYF
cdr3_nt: TGTGCCAGCAGTTCGATCGACAGGGACCCCAAAAACATTCAGTACTTC

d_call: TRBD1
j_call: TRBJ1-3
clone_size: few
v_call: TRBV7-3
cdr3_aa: CASSLTGGGNTIYF
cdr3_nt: TGTGCCAGCAGCCTTACAGGGGGAGGAAACACCATATATTTT

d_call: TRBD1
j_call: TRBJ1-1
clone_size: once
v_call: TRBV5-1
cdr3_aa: CASSWSGGLNTEAFF
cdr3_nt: TGCGCCAGCAGCTGGTCAGGGGGGTTGAACACTGAAGCTTTCTTT

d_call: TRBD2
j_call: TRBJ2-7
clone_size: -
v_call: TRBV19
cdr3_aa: CASSRSGGVYEQYF
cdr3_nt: TGTGCCAGTAGCCGTAGCGGGGGGGTCTACGAGCAGTACTTC

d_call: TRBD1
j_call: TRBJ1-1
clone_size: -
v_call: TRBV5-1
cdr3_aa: CASSPGTGGNLNTEAFF
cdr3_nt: TGCGCCAGCAGCCCCGGGACAGGGGGCAATCTTAACACTGAAGCTTTCTTT

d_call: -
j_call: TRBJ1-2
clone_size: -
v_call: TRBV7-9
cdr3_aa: CASSLESSYGGYTF
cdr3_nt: TGTGCCAGCAGCTTAGAATCCTCCTACGGGGGCTACACCTTC

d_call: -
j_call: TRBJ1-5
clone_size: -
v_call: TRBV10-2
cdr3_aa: CASSEVNQPQHF
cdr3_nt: TGCGCCAGCAGTGAGGTAAATCAGCCCCAGCATTTT

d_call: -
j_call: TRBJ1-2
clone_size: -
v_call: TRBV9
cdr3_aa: CASSVGGPDGYTF
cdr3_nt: TGTGCCAGCAGCGTAGGGGGGCCAGATGGCTACACCTTC

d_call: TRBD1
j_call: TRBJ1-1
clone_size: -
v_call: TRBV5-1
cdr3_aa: CASSLAGRGTEAFF
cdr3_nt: TGCGCCAGCAGCTTGGCTGGCAGGGGGACTGAAGCTTTCTTT

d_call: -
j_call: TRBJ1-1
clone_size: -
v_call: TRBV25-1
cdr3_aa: CASGGVTGTPNTEAFF
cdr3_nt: TGTGCCAGCGGGGGGGTTACCGGGACACCGAACACTGAAGCTTTCTTT

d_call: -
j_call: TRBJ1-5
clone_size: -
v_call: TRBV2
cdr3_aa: CASSDLDTTQHF
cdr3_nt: TGTGCCAGCAGTGATCTGGACACGACCCAGCATTTT

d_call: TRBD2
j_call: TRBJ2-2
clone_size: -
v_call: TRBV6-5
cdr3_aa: CASSLSGGNTGELFF
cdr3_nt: TGTGCCAGCAGCCTTAGCGGGGGTAACACCGGGGAGCTGTTTTTT

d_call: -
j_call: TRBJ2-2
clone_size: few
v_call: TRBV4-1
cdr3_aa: CASSQGERTGELFF
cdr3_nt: TGCGCCAGCAGCCAAGGGGAGAGGACCGGGGAGCTGTTTTTT

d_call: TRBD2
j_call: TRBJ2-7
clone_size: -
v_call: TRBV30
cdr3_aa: CAWRDTSGGSEQYF
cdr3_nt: TGTGCCTGGAGGGATACTAGCGGCGGCTCCGAGCAGTACTTC

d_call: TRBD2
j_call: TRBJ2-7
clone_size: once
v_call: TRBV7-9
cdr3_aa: CASSPGLPPGEQYF
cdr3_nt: TGTGCCAGCAGCCCGGGACTACCCCCGGGCGAGCAGTACTTC

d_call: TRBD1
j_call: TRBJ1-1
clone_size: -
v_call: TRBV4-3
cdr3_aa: CASSRNRGQNTEAFF
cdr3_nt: TGCGCCAGCAGCCGCAACAGGGGGCAAAACACTGAAGCTTTCTTT

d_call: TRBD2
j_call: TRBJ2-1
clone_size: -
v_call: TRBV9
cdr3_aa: CASSARGGTYNEQFF
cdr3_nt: TGTGCCAGCAGCGCACGCGGGGGGACGTACAATGAGCAGTTCTTC

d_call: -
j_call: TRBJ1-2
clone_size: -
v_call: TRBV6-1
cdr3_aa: CARGEQGMEWGYTF
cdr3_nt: TGTGCCAGGGGGGAACAGGGTATGGAGTGGGGCTACACCTTC

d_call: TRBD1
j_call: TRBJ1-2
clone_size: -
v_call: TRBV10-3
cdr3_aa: CAISVTGQGASGYTF
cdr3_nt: TGTGCCATCAGTGTAACGGGACAGGGGGCAAGTGGCTACACCTTC

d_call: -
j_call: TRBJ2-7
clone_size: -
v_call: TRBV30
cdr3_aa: CAWSVVRSKPYEQYF
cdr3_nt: TGTGCCTGGAGTGTCGTCCGGTCTAAACCGTACGAGCAGTACTTC

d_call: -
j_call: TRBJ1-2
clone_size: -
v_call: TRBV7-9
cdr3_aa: CASTDPEQPLGYTF
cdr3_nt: TGTGCCAGCACCGATCCCGAACAGCCTCTAGGCTACACCTTC

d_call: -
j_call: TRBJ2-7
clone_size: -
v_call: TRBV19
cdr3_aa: CASSQTTGYEQYF
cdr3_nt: TGTGCCAGTAGCCAAACCACGGGTTACGAGCAGTACTTC

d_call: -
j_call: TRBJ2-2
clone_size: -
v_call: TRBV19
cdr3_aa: CASSMARTHTGELFF
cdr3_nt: TGTGCCAGTAGTATGGCCCGCACACACACCGGGGAGCTGTTTTTT

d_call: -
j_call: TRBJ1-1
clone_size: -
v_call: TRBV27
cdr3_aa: CASSLGTGPTEAFF
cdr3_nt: TGTGCCAGCAGTTTGGGAACAGGGCCCACTGAAGCTTTCTTT

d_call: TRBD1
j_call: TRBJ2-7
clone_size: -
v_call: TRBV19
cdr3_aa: CASRPGQGIGYEQYF
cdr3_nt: TGTGCCAGCCGGCCCGGACAGGGAATCGGCTACGAGCAGTACTTC

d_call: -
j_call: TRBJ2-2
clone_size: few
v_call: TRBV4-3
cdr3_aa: CASSQDPQTRRRTGELFF
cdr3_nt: TGCGCCAGCAGCCAAGATCCCCAGACAAGGCGTAGGACCGGGGAGCTGTTTTTT

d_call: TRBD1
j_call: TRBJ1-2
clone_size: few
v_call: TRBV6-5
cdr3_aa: CASAGTALNYGYTF
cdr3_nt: TGTGCCAGCGCCGGGACAGCTCTTAACTATGGCTACACCTTC

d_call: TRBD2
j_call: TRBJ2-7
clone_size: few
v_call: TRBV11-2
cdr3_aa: CASSLVAGMGYEQYF
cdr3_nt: TGTGCCAGCAGCTTAGTAGCGGGGATGGGCTACGAGCAGTACTTC

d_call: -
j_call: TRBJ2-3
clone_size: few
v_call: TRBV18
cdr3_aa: CASSPRQEMDTQYF
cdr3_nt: TGTGCCAGCTCACCAAGACAGGAGATGGATACGCAGTATTTT

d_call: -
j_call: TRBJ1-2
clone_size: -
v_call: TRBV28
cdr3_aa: CASSPQGWANYGYTF
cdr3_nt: TGTGCCAGCAGTCCGCAGGGGTGGGCTAACTATGGCTACACCTTC

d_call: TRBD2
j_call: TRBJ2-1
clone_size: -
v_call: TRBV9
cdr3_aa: CASSLTGTSGGEQFF
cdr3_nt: TGTGCCAGCAGCCTGACTGGGACTAGCGGCGGTGAGCAGTTCTTC

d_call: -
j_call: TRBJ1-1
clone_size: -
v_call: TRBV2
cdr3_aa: CASRTLLWGVDTEAFF
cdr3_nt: TGTGCCAGCAGGACTCTCCTCTGGGGAGTGGACACTGAAGCTTTCTTT

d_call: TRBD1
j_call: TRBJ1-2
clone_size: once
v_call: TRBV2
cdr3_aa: CASIRTGGSYGYTF
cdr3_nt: TGTGCCAGCATTAGGACAGGGGGGAGCTATGGTTACACCTTC